The 17 T cell receptor beta chains in this list originate from one sample, sequenced in a study of cytomegalovirus exposure and HLA in healthy donors. Some clones are missing from TCRdb's copy, which holds only in-frame ones; the method was immunoSEQ multiplex PCR. The sample shows roughly 76,000 clones, approximately 95% of them seen only once. The sequenced material came from PBMCs. The receptor set was obtained from a man between 18 and 29 years old in good health and CMV-seropositive.

The chain joins TRBV7-9 to TRBJ2-7; D is possibly TRBD2 (7 bases). The V gene lost 3 bases and the J gene lost 2 bases, with 11 bases spanning the gap. The CDR3 consists of 14 residues. The germline gives CDR1 SEHNR, CDR2 FQNEAQ (reference sequence). The CDR3 sequence is CASSFPGGAYEQYF. The CDR3, as DNA: TGTGCCAGCAGCTTCCCGGGGGGCGCCTACGAGCAGTACTTC. Looking up the rest from reference TRBV7-9 and TRBJ2-7 gives the full variable domain: DTGVSQNPRHKITKRGQNVTFRCDPISEHNRLYWYRQTLGQGPEFLTYFQNEAQLEKSRLLSDRFSAERPKGSFSTLEIQRTEQGDSAMYLCASSFPGGAYEQYFGPGTRLTVT.

This rearrangement joins TRBV4-1 to TRBJ1-1; TRBD1 agrees at 7 bases. CDR1 MGHRA and CDR2 YSYEKL come from the germline V gene. The CDR3 runs 16 residues. V was clipped by 4 bases and J by 10 bases; unmatched bases: 18. The CDR3 spells CASSRGTAGTFVRAFF. The CDR3 DNA follows: TGCGCCAGCAGCCGGGGGACAGCCGGCACGTTCGTCCGAGCTTTCTTT.

This chain connects TRBV6-1 to TRBJ2-1, with 8 bases aligning to TRBD2. Per germline, CDR1 MNHNS and CDR2 SASEGT. V was clipped by 7 bases and J by 8 bases; unmatched bases: 13. The CDR3 covers 15 residues. The CDR3 loop reads CASTRTSGVGYEQFF. CDR3 coding DNA: TGTGCCAGCACCAGAACTAGCGGAGTGGGTTATGAGCAGTTCTTC.

CDR3 region: CAIRLGGTSGNEQYF. The CDR3 nucleotides are TGTGCCATCCGACTGGGCGGGACTAGCGGGAACGAGCAGTACTTC. This rearrangement joins TRBV10-3 to TRBJ2-7; TRBD2 aligns across 13 bases. Losses at the gene ends were 8 bases for V and 5 bases for J; bases not matched to a gene: 9. Germline V gives CDR1 ENHRY, CDR2 SYGVKD. This CDR3 comprises 15 residues.

The chain carries TRBV28 and TRBJ1-4, with D unclear. The germline gives CDR1 MDHEN, CDR2 SYDVKM. The CDR3 length is 12 residues. Trimming took off 6 bases at V and 7 bases at J, with 9 bases between the two ends. CDR3 sequence (DNA): TGTGCCAGCAGCCCTCTCCTTGAAAAACTGTTTTTT. Protein sequence: CASSPLLEKLFF.

CDR3 DNA sequence: TGTGCCAGCATCCTACAGCGGGCGCAAGAGACCCAGTACTTC. Its translation: CASILQRAQETQYF. This chain links TRBV2 with TRBJ2-5; D is perhaps TRBD2 (6 bases). The length of the CDR3 is 14 residues. In germline, CDR1 is SNHLY, CDR2 FYNNEI. V gave up 7 bases and J gave up 2 bases, with 14 bases separating them.

This chain joins TRBV28 and TRBJ1-1, with 8 bases lining up with TRBD1. The V gene's germline CDR1 is MDHEN and CDR2 SYDVKM. After removal of 3 bases from V and 6 bases from J, the junction contained 12 bases not matched to a gene. CDR3 length equals 16 residues. CDR3 amino acids: CASSFMIRTGKPEAFF. The CDR3 DNA reads TGTGCCAGCAGTTTCATGATCAGGACAGGGAAACCTGAAGCTTTCTTT.

The J gene is TRBJ2-7, the V gene TRBV9; 13 bases line up with TRBD2. With V trimmed by 3 bases and J by 4 bases, 1 base remained unmatched. Germline CDR1 and CDR2: SGDLS and YYNGEE. The CDR3 has 14 amino acids. The CDR3 DNA is TGTGCCAGCAGCGCACTAGCGGGAGGGTACGAGCAGTACTTC. It codes for CASSALAGGYEQYF.

The chain recombines TRBV6-6 with TRBJ2-7; 12 bases are shared with TRBD2. The junction had 6 bases not matched to a gene; V was cut back by 6 bases and J by 3 bases. This CDR3 has 15 residues. In germline, CDR1 is MNHNY, CDR2 SVGAGI (reference sequence). This CDR3 reads CASSLGLAGNYEQYF. CDR3 DNA sequence: TGTGCCAGCAGCCTCGGACTAGCGGGGAACTACGAGCAGTACTTC.

J is TRBJ1-5 and V is TRBV6-5, with TRBD1 identical over 9 bases. The germline CDR1 and CDR2 sequences are MNHEY and SVGAGI. This CDR3 comprises 15 residues. V gave up 5 bases and J gave up 4 bases; unmatched junction bases: 6. The CDR3 spells CASSRTGQGNQPQHF. In DNA, the CDR3 is TGTGCCAGCAGTCGAACGGGACAGGGTAATCAGCCCCAGCATTTT.

The J gene is TRBJ2-7, the V gene TRBV6-5, with 7 bases aligning to TRBD1. The V gene end was trimmed by 7 bases and the J gene end by 2 bases; junction bases not matched to a gene: 5. This CDR3 has 13 amino acids. Looked up from germline, CDR1 is MNHEY and CDR2 is SVGAGI. The CDR3 spells CASNRQGAYEQYF. Here the CDR3 DNA reads TGTGCCAGCAACAGACAGGGAGCCTACGAGCAGTACTTC.

V and J are TRBV19 and TRBJ2-1, with 14 bases fitting TRBD2. In germline, CDR1 is LNHDA, CDR2 SQIVND (reference sequence). The CDR3 contains 14 residues. The ends lost 9 bases at V and 8 bases at J; junction bases unmatched: 6. The CDR3 here is CASSGTSGSYEQFF. DNA of the CDR3: TGTGCCAGCTCCGGGACTAGCGGGAGCTATGAGCAGTTCTTC.

V gene TRBV11-2 combines with J gene TRBJ2-7; D possibly corresponds to TRBD2 (5 bases). The CDR3 has 16 amino acids. Germline loops: CDR1 SGHAT, CDR2 FQNNGV. The V end lost 2 bases, the J end lost 0 bases, and 14 bases lay between the germline ends. CDR3 protein: CASSLTPGLSSYEQYF. DNA for the CDR3: TGTGCCAGCAGCTTAACCCCGGGGTTAAGCTCCTACGAGCAGTACTTC.

V is TRBV6-1 and J is TRBJ1-4; no clear D. Germline V CDR1 and CDR2: MNHNS, SASEGT. The CDR3 extends over 15 amino acids. The germline V and J ends were trimmed by 0 bases and 8 bases, with 13 bases remaining between them. DNA of the CDR3: TGTGCCAGCAGTGAAGCGGGGTGGACTCCAGAAAAACTGTTTTTT. Translated, it gives CASSEAGWTPEKLFF.

The V and J genes are TRBV11-3 and TRBJ2-7; TRBD2 might be the D (5 bases). Per the germline V gene, CDR1 is SGHNT and CDR2 is YENEEA. V lost 3 bases and J 2 bases, leaving 14 bases between the germline ends. The CDR3 covers 15 residues. CDR3 loop: CASSFERERAYEQYF. The DNA for the CDR3 is TGTGCCAGCAGCTTTGAGAGGGAGAGGGCCTACGAGCAGTACTTC.

The sample holds one count of this clone. The V call is TRBV7-3, the J call TRBJ2-4; D possibly corresponds to TRBD2 (7 bases). V lost 3 bases and J 6 bases, leaving 12 bases between the germline ends. There are 14 residues in the CDR3. Germline V gives CDR1 SGHTA, CDR2 FQGTGA. The CDR3 loop reads CASSFAGEGNIQYF. DNA for the CDR3: TGTGCCAGCAGCTTCGCAGGGGAGGGAAACATTCAGTACTTC.

The rearrangement joins TRBV19 to TRBJ1-1; D gene uncertain. The CDR3 runs to 11 residues. The germline V gene has CDR1 LNHDA and CDR2 SQIVND (reference sequence). V lost 10 bases and J lost 0, with 6 bases in between. The CDR3 sequence: CATRLNTEAFF. The CDR3 DNA follows: TGTGCCACCCGTCTGAACACTGAAGCTTTCTTT.